This TCR beta chain was observed in a study of T cells after yellow fever vaccination. 5'RACE template switching added a universal primer site and UMIs to TCR cDNA. Via MiXCR, TCRdb re-called the 5' RACE reads, giving one row per CDR3 protein. Of 180,000 or so distinct CDR3 sequences in the sample, 9.5% to 12% were seen once. As regards this clonotype: What it binds is unknown.

Study-wide results and caveats: Most primary-vaccination clones reappeared after the booster (about 96% CD4, about 88% CD8). Weaker in magnitude, the secondary response showed a faster peak on day 5 versus 15.

This receptor was taken from a young man who received the YFV17D yellow fever vaccine. This material consisted of CD8+ T cells sorted from PBMCs, taken 15 days after the yellow fever booster vaccination.

CDR3 coding DNA: TGTGCCAGCAGTTTATGGGGGGGGGAAACCTACAATGAGCAGTTCTTC. Its protein is CASSLWGGETYNEQFF. The gene calls are TRBV27 and TRBJ2-1; 7 bases agree with TRBD2. The CDR3 loop spans 16 amino acids. Germline CDR1 reads MNHEY; CDR2 reads SMNVEV (reference sequence). After removal of 1 base from V and 2 bases from J, the junction contained 5 bases not matched to a gene.